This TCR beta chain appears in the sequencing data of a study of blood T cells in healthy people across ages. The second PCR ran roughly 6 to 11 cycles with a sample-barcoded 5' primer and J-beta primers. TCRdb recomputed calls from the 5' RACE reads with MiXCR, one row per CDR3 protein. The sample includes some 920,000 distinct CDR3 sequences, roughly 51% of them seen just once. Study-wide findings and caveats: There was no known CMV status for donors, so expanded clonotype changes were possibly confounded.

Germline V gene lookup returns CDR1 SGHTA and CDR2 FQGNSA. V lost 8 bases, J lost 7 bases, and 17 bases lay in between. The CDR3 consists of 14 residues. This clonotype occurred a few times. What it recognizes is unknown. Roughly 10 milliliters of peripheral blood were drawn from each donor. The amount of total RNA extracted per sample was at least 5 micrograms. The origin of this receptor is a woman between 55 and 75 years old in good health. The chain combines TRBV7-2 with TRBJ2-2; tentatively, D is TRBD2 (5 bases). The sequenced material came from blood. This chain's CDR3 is CASSNFSRGGELFF. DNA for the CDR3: TGTGCCAGCTCAAACTTTAGCCGGGGCGGGGAGCTGTTTTTT.